The clone carrying this TCR beta chain was seen only a few times. The TCR library protocol was used to attach unique molecular identifiers. These identifiers were attached to individual cDNA molecules. TCRdb re-derived calls from the 5' RACE reads in MiXCR, one entry per CDR3 protein. Among about 69,000 distinct CDR3 sequences listed, about 4.6% were seen once. This record belongs to a study of early T cells in non-severe SARS-CoV-2 infection. Study in general: Sequencing used unsorted whole-blood bulk RNA, so chains lack pairing.

The V end was cut by 4 bases, the J end by 8 bases, with 18 bases between. There are 15 residues in the CDR3. Germline CDR1 SGDLS, CDR2 YYNGEE. The J gene is TRBJ1-4, the V gene TRBV9, with D possibly TRBD1 on 5 matching bases. The source material was whole blood, sampled at baseline. This TCR came from an adult who was a healthcare worker with PCR-confirmed SARS-CoV-2 infection or an uninfected control (not recorded which). The donor label of this sample is uncertain. The DNA for the CDR3 is TGTGCCAGCAGCCCAGAACGGGGACTTGGGGAAAAACTGTTTTTT. It encodes CASSPERGLGEKLFF.